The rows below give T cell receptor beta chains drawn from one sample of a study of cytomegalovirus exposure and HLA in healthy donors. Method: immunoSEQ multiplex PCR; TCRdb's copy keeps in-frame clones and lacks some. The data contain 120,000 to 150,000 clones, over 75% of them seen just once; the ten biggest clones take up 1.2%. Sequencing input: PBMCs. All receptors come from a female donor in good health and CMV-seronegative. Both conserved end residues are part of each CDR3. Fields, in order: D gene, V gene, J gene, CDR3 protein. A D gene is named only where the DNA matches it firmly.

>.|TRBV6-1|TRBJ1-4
CASSVTSEKLFF
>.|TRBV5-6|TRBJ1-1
CASSLVGQNTEAFF
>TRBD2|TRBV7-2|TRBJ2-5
CASSFRTSGSRETQYF
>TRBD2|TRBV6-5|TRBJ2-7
CASSYASGPYEQYF
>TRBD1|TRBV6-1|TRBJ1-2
CAITNRGRIDYGYTF
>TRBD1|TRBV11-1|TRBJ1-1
CASSVDRASNTEAFF
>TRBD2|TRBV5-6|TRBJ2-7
CASSPGAGSSTYEQYF
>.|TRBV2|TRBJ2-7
CASSVTGTPSYEQYF
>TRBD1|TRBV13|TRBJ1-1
CASSLEDRGDTEAFF
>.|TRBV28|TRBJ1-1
CASSSQGYSTEAFF
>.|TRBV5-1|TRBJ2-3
CASSLYGSSSDTQYF
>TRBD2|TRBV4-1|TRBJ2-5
CASSQGAGGTQYF
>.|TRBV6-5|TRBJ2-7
CASSYSGGRSYEQYF
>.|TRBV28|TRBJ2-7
CASSFGSYEQYF
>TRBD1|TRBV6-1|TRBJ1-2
CASSEGQGHGYGYTF
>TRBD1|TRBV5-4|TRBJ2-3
CASSFTTGLNTQYF
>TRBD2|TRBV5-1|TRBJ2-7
CASSFLTSGSPYEQYF
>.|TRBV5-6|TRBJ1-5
CASSFGVNQPQHF
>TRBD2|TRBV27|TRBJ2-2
CASSRSSGSIFSGELFF
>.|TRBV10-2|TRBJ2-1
CASSVRDTLYEQFF
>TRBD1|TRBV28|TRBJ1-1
CASSLDRVTEAFF
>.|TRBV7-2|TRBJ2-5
CASRKPTGSLWETQYF
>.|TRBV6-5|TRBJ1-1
CASSYIGDGGTEAFF
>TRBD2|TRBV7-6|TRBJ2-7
CASSSRLAGDYEQYF
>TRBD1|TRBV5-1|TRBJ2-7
CASSNGQGYEQYF
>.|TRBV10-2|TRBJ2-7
CASSEAPYEQYF
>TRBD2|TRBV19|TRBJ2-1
CASSILAGVVNEQFF
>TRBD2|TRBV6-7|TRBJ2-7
CASRPQEGGPQQYF
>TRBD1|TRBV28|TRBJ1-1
CASSSTGMNTEAFF
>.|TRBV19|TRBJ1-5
CASWGGDQPQHF